The clone carrying this TCR beta chain was counted between two and nine times. This sample was taken from a study of blood T cell repertoires in COVID-19. The table came from immunoSEQ multiplex PCR; TCRdb's copy has only in-frame clones and leaves some out. Of about 230,000 clones in the sample, over 65% were seen once. J was trimmed by 4 bases and V by 4 bases; bases with no gene match: 7. The CDR3 runs to 14 residues. Germline CDR1 reads SGHTS; CDR2 reads YDEGEE. The receptor's source is a woman aged 65 to 85 with active or convalescent COVID-19. The specimen was peripheral blood. The chain employs TRBV5-8 and TRBJ2-5; 7 bases map to TRBD1. CDR3 coding DNA: TGTGCCAGCAGCCGACAGGGACAACGAGAGACCCAGTACTTC. It encodes CASSRQGQRETQYF.